The 32 T cell receptor beta chains listed next were all sequenced from one sample in a study of neurological immune-mediated disorders (dated by TCRdb to between 2017 and 2020). Libraries were constructed by 5' RACE. Sequencer: Illumina HiSeq 2500. TCRdb reprocessed the public reads (quality trimming at Q25 with fastp, clone calling with MiXCR) and kept in-frame beta chains. Rows are unified per CDR3 protein, each entry keeping the most common DNA and genes. Counted in this sample were about 15,000 distinct CDR3 sequences; approximately 3.7% of them appeared once. Roughly 21% of the sample rests with the top ten. Source material: CD8+ T cells from blood. The receptors were gathered from a woman between 40 and 50 years old in good health.

This clonotype was detected ten times or more. The chain has TRBV28 and TRBJ2-6; 7 bases are shared with TRBD1. V shed 11 bases and J 2 bases; nucleotides not matched to a gene: 18. Germline loops: CDR1 MDHEN, CDR2 SYDVKM. This CDR3 is built from 18 residues. The CDR3 coding sequence is TGTGCCGATCCGGACAGGACTGTGGGCAGGGCTGGGGCCAACGTCCTGACTTTC. Protein product: CADPDRTVGRAGANVLTF.

The CDR3 is CASSGAGQGTNEQFF. In DNA, the CDR3 is TGCGCCAGCAGCGGGGCTGGACAGGGGACTAATGAGCAGTTCTTC. The V and J genes are TRBV5-1 and TRBJ2-1; 9 bases fit TRBD1. V trimming: 4 bases; J trimming: 7 bases; junction bases outside the gene matches: 9. The length of the CDR3 is 15 residues. Per germline, CDR1 SGHRS and CDR2 YFSETQ.

This clonotype was seen only a few times. J is TRBJ1-1 and V is TRBV29-1; D gene uncertain. Trimming shortened V by 0 bases and J by 8 bases, and 10 bases separated the two germline ends. The CDR3 contains 12 residues. From germline, CDR1 is SQVTM and CDR2 ANQGSEA. The CDR3 spells CSVEEGSLEAFF. The DNA of the CDR3 is TGCAGCGTTGAAGAGGGCTCCCTCGAAGCTTTCTTT.

Many counts were recorded for this clonotype. The chain joins TRBV28 to TRBJ2-7; no clear D. Trimming cost V 1 base and J 6 bases, with 10 bases left between them. The V gene's germline CDR1 is MDHEN and CDR2 SYDVKM. The CDR3 consists of 13 residues. The CDR3 bases are TGTGCCAGCAGTTTATCCCTCGCGAGCGAGCAGTACTTC. This encodes CASSLSLASEQYF.

This clonotype was seen more than once but under ten times. This rearrangement joins TRBV6-2 or TRBV6-3 to TRBJ2-3; the D is unclear. The length of the CDR3 is 14 residues. V was shortened by 2 bases and J by 2 bases, with 8 bases between the two germline ends. CDR1 is MNHEY, CDR2 SVGEGT, per germline. CDR3 coding DNA: TGTGCCAGCAGTTACCTCCGGTCCACAGATACGCAGTATTTT. This translates into CASSYLRSTDTQYF.

This clonotype was seen at least ten times. The chain employs TRBV20-1 and TRBJ1-3; 9 bases are shared with TRBD1. V was pared by 5 bases and J by 4 bases, with 6 bases of the junction left unmatched. CDR3 length: 14 amino acids. Germline assignment: CDR1 DFQATT and CDR2 SNEGSKA (reference sequence). CDR3 coding DNA: TGCAGTGCTCGGGACAGGGACGAAGGAAACACCATATATTTT. Translation: CSARDRDEGNTIYF.

This clonotype was counted many times. The chain uses TRBV7-2 and TRBJ2-3; no definite D call. V was cut by 2 bases and J by 0 bases, with 9 bases left in between. Germline CDR1 and CDR2: SGHTA and FQGNSA. This CDR3 has 15 amino acids. This CDR3 reads CASSLYGYSTDTQYF. The CDR3 DNA is TGTGCCAGCAGCTTATACGGCTATAGCACAGATACGCAGTATTTT.

This clonotype was counted many times. The chain joins TRBV7-4 to TRBJ1-5; D perhaps matches TRBD1 (5 bases). The V gene lost 3 bases and the J gene lost 7 bases, with 22 bases spanning the gap. The CDR3 has 17 residues. Germline CDR1 SGHVT, CDR2 SQSDAQ. As DNA, the CDR3 is TGTGCCAGCAGCTTCGCTCCGGGGCCATGGGTGGGCCAGCCCCAGCATTTT. It is translated as CASSFAPGPWVGQPQHF.

Ten or more counts support this clonotype. Here the CDR3 DNA reads TGCGCCAGCAGTGATTATTTTTTCAGGGCCCACGAGCAGTACTTC. Translation: CASSDYFFRAHEQYF. The chain uses TRBV10-2 and TRBJ2-7; weak D call: TRBD1 (5 bases). CDR1 WSHSY and CDR2 SAAADI come from the germline V gene. Trimming removed 3 bases at V and 5 bases at J, with 17 bases between. The CDR3 runs to 15 residues.

The sample holds many counts of this clonotype. The chain joins TRBV4-1 to TRBJ2-1, with D possibly matching TRBD1 (6 bases). This CDR3 comprises 13 residues. Trimming shortened V by 6 bases and J by 8 bases, and 14 bases separated the two germline ends. Germline values: CDR1 MGHRA, CDR2 YSYEKL. The CDR3 loop is CASRMPGEYEQFF. The CDR3 region has the DNA TGCGCCAGCAGGATGCCAGGGGAATATGAGCAGTTCTTC.

Ten or more counts support this clonotype. The chain is built from TRBV29-1 and TRBJ1-1; tentatively, D is TRBD1 (6 bases). Germline V gene sequence: CDR1 SQVTM, CDR2 ANQGSEA. V was clipped by 5 bases and J by 5 bases, with 12 bases between them. The CDR3 extends over 12 amino acids. The CDR3 coding sequence is TGCAGCGTTCCGAAGGGGGAGACTGAAGCTTTCTTT. This sequence encodes CSVPKGETEAFF.

This clonotype showed up many times. The chain uses TRBV25-1 and TRBJ2-7; 9 nucleotides align to TRBD2. The germline V gene encodes CDR1 MGHDK and CDR2 SYGVNS. The CDR3 is 14 residues long. V trimming: 4 bases; J trimming: 4 bases; junction bases outside the gene matches: 5. The CDR3 loop reads CASSVSGSWYEQYF. The CDR3 coding sequence is TGTGCCAGCAGTGTTAGCGGGAGTTGGTACGAGCAGTACTTC.

This clonotype was seen at least ten times. The chain is built from TRBV6-5 and TRBJ2-7; 10 bases line up with TRBD1. Looked up from germline, CDR1 is MNHEY and CDR2 is SVGAGI. V lost 2 bases, J lost 4 bases, and 5 bases stayed unmatched. The CDR3 extends over 15 amino acids. The CDR3 is CASSYGPGQGYEQYF. In DNA, the CDR3 is TGTGCCAGCAGTTACGGTCCGGGACAGGGGTACGAGCAGTACTTC.

This clonotype has ten or more counts. The J gene is TRBJ2-5, the V gene TRBV7-9; D is perhaps TRBD2 (5 bases). The V end lost 5 bases, the J end lost 5 bases, and 18 bases lay between the germline ends. This CDR3 has 15 residues. Germline loops: CDR1 SEHNR, CDR2 FQNEAQ (reference sequence). This CDR3 reads CASSTPTGLEETQYF. CDR3 bases: TGTGCCAGCAGCACCCCTACTGGACTGGAGGAGACCCAGTACTTC.

This clonotype was observed at least ten times. The rearrangement links TRBV5-6 to TRBJ1-1, with D possibly being TRBD1 (5 bases). This CDR3 spans 12 amino acids. Germline lookup yields CDR1 SGHDT and CDR2 YYEEEE. The CDR3 is CASGQTNTEAFF. As DNA, the CDR3 is TGTGCGTCAGGGCAGACGAACACTGAAGCTTTCTTT.

This clonotype was recorded many times. V gene TRBV28 combines with J gene TRBJ2-7; a possible D gene is TRBD2 (5 bases). V was trimmed by 1 base and J by 3 bases, leaving 7 bases between them. The CDR3 has 13 residues. Germline CDR1 reads MDHEN; CDR2 reads SYDVKM. This CDR3 is CASSLSLVYEQYF. The DNA of the CDR3 is TGTGCCAGCAGTTTATCACTAGTCTACGAGCAGTACTTC.

The sample holds many counts of this clonotype. V gene TRBV28 combines with J gene TRBJ2-1, with 12 bases lining up with TRBD2. Germline trimming cut 5 bases from V and 4 bases from J; bases unmatched to any gene: 6. This CDR3 has 16 residues. CDR1 MDHEN and CDR2 SYDVKM come from the germline V gene. CDR3 sequence: CASSLRTSGAYNEQFF. Written as DNA, the CDR3 is TGTGCCAGCAGTCTCCGGACTAGCGGGGCATACAATGAGCAGTTCTTC.

This clonotype was seen many times. The V call is TRBV5-1, the J call TRBJ1-2, with D perhaps matching TRBD1 (5 bases). Germline CDR1 is SGHRS and CDR2 is YFSETQ. Trimming took 0 bases from V and 3 from J, leaving 12 bases between them. The CDR3 contains 15 residues. CDR3 nucleotide sequence: TGCGCCAGCAGCTTGGCGCCGGGGACCGACTATGGCTACACCTTC. Translation: CASSLAPGTDYGYTF.

This rearrangement joins TRBV20-1 to TRBJ2-7, with a possible D match to TRBD1 (7 bases). Germline values: CDR1 DFQATT, CDR2 SNEGSKA (reference sequence). The V and J ends lost 7 bases and 5 bases respectively, with 27 bases between them. This CDR3 has 16 residues. CDR3 nucleotide sequence: TGCAGTGGAGTGCCTCAGGGGGGAGAAGAGTGGGACGAGCAGTACTTC. The encoded protein is CSGVPQGGEEWDEQYF.

Ten or more counts support this clonotype. The CDR3 protein is CSVEVTNEQFF. The CDR3 nucleotides read TGCAGCGTTGAGGTGACCAATGAGCAGTTCTTC. V and J are TRBV29-1 and TRBJ2-1; D unresolved. CDR1 SQVTM and CDR2 ANQGSEA come from the germline V gene. With 3 bases removed from V and 6 bases from J, the gap between germline ends came to 6 bases. The CDR3 is made up of 11 amino acids.

This clonotype has at least ten counts. J is TRBJ2-3 and V is TRBV27; D remains ambiguous. V was pared by 2 bases and J by 0 bases, with 15 bases between. There are 17 residues in the CDR3. Germline CDR1 is MNHEY and CDR2 is SMNVEV (reference sequence). The CDR3 sequence is CASSLTPQSQSTDTQYF. Written as DNA, the CDR3 is TGTGCCAGCAGTTTAACCCCTCAGTCCCAGAGCACAGATACGCAGTATTTT.

This clonotype was observed many times. V is TRBV29-1 and J is TRBJ2-2; D is undetermined. Between the trimmed V and J ends, which lost 5 bases and 7 bases, there was a span of 14 bases. Germline lookup yields CDR1 SQVTM and CDR2 ANQGSEA. The CDR3 extends over 13 amino acids. The CDR3 sequence is CSVKTPLVGELFF. In nucleotides, the CDR3 is TGCAGCGTTAAGACTCCTTTGGTCGGGGAGCTGTTTTTT.

This clonotype was counted many times. The chain is built from TRBV20-1 and TRBJ1-1; no clear D gene. V lost 5 bases to trimming and J lost 1 base, with 17 bases between them. The germline V gene encodes CDR1 DFQATT and CDR2 SNEGSKA (reference sequence). CDR3 length: 15 amino acids. The chain's CDR3 is CSAPTYTDGNTEAFF. CDR3 nucleotides: TGCAGTGCTCCAACCTACACGGACGGGAACACTGAAGCTTTCTTT.

This clonotype was seen many times. This chain links TRBV6-5 with TRBJ2-1; unclear D gene. Germline V gives CDR1 MNHEY, CDR2 SVGAGI. CDR3 size: 13 residues. Between the trimmed V and J ends, which lost 6 bases and 10 bases, there was a span of 16 bases. The CDR3 protein is CASRILAQSEQFF. Written as DNA, the CDR3 is TGTGCCAGCAGGATACTCGCGCAGTCGGAGCAGTTCTTC.

The sample holds many counts of this clonotype. V usage is TRBV14 and J usage is TRBJ2-2; D ambiguous. CDR1 is SGHDN and CDR2 is FVKESK in the germline V gene. The V end was cut by 2 bases, the J end by 6 bases, with 7 bases between. CDR3 length equals 13 residues. DNA for the CDR3: TGTGCCAGCAGCCAACATCCAGCCGGGGAGCTGTTTTTT. It is translated as CASSQHPAGELFF.

This clonotype was counted many times. This CDR3 is CASSADRETANEKLFF. The CDR3 bases are TGTGCCAGCAGTGCGGACAGGGAAACAGCTAATGAAAAACTGTTTTTT. The rearrangement links TRBV12-3 or TRBV12-4 to TRBJ1-4; TRBD1 matches 8 bases. Trimming removed 5 bases from V and 3 bases from J; junction bases left unmatched: 8. This CDR3 contains 16 residues.

This clonotype has ten or more counts. This chain uses TRBV12-3 or TRBV12-4 with TRBJ2-5, with D unclear. The CDR3 is 11 amino acids. The germline V and J ends were trimmed by 8 bases and 9 bases, with 13 bases remaining between them. Here the CDR3 DNA reads TGTGCCAGCGGGATTAACTGGGCCCAGTACTTC. It encodes CASGINWAQYF.

This clonotype was observed at least ten times. The rearrangement uses TRBV5-1 and TRBJ2-7; 10 bases match TRBD1. CDR3 length: 13 amino acids. The V and J ends lost 6 bases and 3 bases, in that order; junction bases with no gene match: 3. Looked up from germline, CDR1 is SGHRS and CDR2 is YFSETQ. CDR3 coding DNA: TGCGCCAGCACCGGGACAGGGGTCTACGAGCAGTACTTC. It specifies CASTGTGVYEQYF. Drawing the rest from reference TRBV5-1 and TRBJ2-7, the complete variable domain is KAGVTQTPRYLIKTRGQQVTLSCSPISGHRSVSWYQQTPGQGLQFLFEYFSETQRNKGNFPGRFSGRQFSNSRSEMNVSTLELGDSALYLCASTGTGVYEQYFGPGTRLTVT.

This clonotype was seen ten or more times. The chain combines TRBV4-1 with TRBJ1-1, with D maybe TRBD1 (5 bases). Looked up from germline, CDR1 is MGHRA and CDR2 is YSYEKL. Deletions cut 1 base from V and 5 bases from J, with 11 bases between. The length of the CDR3 is 14 residues. This chain's CDR3 is CASSQVSRGTEAFF. As DNA, the CDR3 is TGCGCCAGCAGCCAAGTTTCACGGGGGACTGAAGCTTTCTTT.

Ten or more counts support this clonotype. V is TRBV9 and J is TRBJ2-1; maybe TRBD1 (6 bases). The CDR3 sequence is 14 residues long. In germline, CDR1 is SGDLS, CDR2 YYNGEE. Trimming removed 2 bases from V and 2 bases from J, with 8 bases in between. The CDR3 spells CASSVWDTYNEQFF. The CDR3 nucleotides read TGTGCCAGCAGCGTTTGGGACACCTACAATGAGCAGTTCTTC.

This clonotype was detected many times. The chain joins TRBV6-6 to TRBJ1-1; D call uncertain. The length of the CDR3 is 11 residues. Between the trimmed V and J ends, which lost 5 bases and 8 bases, there was a span of 9 bases. Germline CDR1 MNHNY, CDR2 SVGAGI (reference sequence). The CDR3 DNA reads as TGTGCCAGCAGTCCGGGAAACGAAGCTTTCTTT. Translating gives CASSPGNEAFF.

This clonotype has ten or more counts. The gene calls are TRBV5-1 and TRBJ1-2; weak D call: TRBD1 (6 bases). CDR1 SGHRS and CDR2 YFSETQ come from the germline V gene. V was pared by 5 bases and J by 12 bases, with 23 bases between. The CDR3 is made up of 14 amino acids. CDR3 DNA: TGCGCCAGCAGTTCCGACGGGGCCGACAGGATGCACACCTTC. Translated: CASSSDGADRMHTF. Full variable domain (missing parts from reference TRBV5-1 and TRBJ1-2): KAGVTQTPRYLIKTRGQQVTLSCSPISGHRSVSWYQQTPGQGLQFLFEYFSETQRNKGNFPGRFSGRQFSNSRSEMNVSTLELGDSALYLCASSSDGADRMHTFGSGTRLTVV.